One and the same sample provided the 12 T cell receptor beta chains below, sequenced in a study of blood T cell repertoires in COVID-19. Clones were sequenced by immunoSEQ multiplex PCR, and TCRdb holds only the in-frame ones, with some missing. The repertoire includes roughly 62,000 clones, about 80% of them detected once, and about a tenth sits in the top ten. Sequenced material: peripheral blood. These receptors all stem from a man at least 80 years old with COVID-19, enrolled during active disease.

The genes are TRBV7-8 and TRBJ2-7, with 9 bases matching TRBD2. The CDR3 contains 14 residues. V was pared by 5 bases and J by 2 bases, with 4 bases of the junction left unmatched. Germline V CDR1 and CDR2: SGHVS, FQNEAQ. In DNA, the CDR3 is TGTGCCAGCAGCCATAGCGGGGGCCCCTACGAGCAGTACTTC. It yields the protein CASSHSGGPYEQYF.

V is TRBV6-2 or TRBV6-3 and J is TRBJ2-1, with D possibly TRBD2 on 6 matching bases. With 4 bases removed from V and 15 bases from J, the gap between germline ends came to 13 bases. Germline CDR1 is MNHEY and CDR2 is SVGEGT. The CDR3 length is 11 residues. The CDR3 DNA reads as TGTGCCAGCAGTTCGAGCGGGCAGCGGTTCTTC. Translated, it gives CASSSSGQRFF.

CDR3 amino acids: CASSSDRDEQYV. CDR3 nucleotide sequence: TGTGCCAGCTCGTCTGACAGGGACGAGCAGTACGTC. The chain is built from TRBV18 and TRBJ2-7, with TRBD1 identical over 7 bases. Germline V gene lookup returns CDR1 KGHSH and CDR2 LQKENI. V was pared by 6 bases and J by 5 bases, with 4 bases of the junction left unmatched. The CDR3 has 12 amino acids.

The chain is built from TRBV2 and TRBJ2-5; 7 positions agree with TRBD1. This CDR3 is 15 amino acids long. Trimming took 2 bases from V and 5 from J; bases not matched to a gene: 8. Germline V gene lookup returns CDR1 SNHLY and CDR2 FYNNEI. CDR3 DNA sequence: TGTGCCAGCAGTGAAACAGGGGTTGGGCGGGAGACCCAGTACTTC. Protein product: CASSETGVGRETQYF.

The rearrangement links TRBV6-5 to TRBJ2-5; TRBD1 matches at 7 bases. The trim removed 10 bases at V and 2 bases at J, leaving 4 bases unmatched. The CDR3 runs 12 residues. CDR1 and CDR2 from the germline V gene are MNHEY and SVGAGI. CDR3 region: CATTRGQETQYF. For the CDR3, the DNA is TGTGCCACAACCAGGGGGCAAGAGACCCAGTACTTC.

V and J are TRBV19 and TRBJ2-1, with a possible D match to TRBD2 (6 bases). Between the trimmed V and J ends, which lost 5 bases and 9 bases, there was a span of 20 bases. Germline V lookup: CDR1 LNHDA, CDR2 SQIVND (reference sequence). CDR3 size: 15 residues. This CDR3 is CASSHTGTRGSEQFF. Written as DNA, the CDR3 is TGTGCCAGTAGTCATACCGGGACTCGGGGGAGTGAGCAGTTCTTC.

The chain has TRBV3-1 (or the pseudogene TRBV3-2) and TRBJ1-5, with 12 bases matching TRBD1. CDR1 LGHDT and CDR2 YNNKEL come from the germline V gene (reference sequence). V lost 1 base to trimming and J lost 6 bases; unmatched junction nucleotides: 4. The CDR3 totals 16 residues. This CDR3 is CASSQAGTGGGQPQHF. In nucleotides, the CDR3 is TGTGCCAGCAGCCAAGCCGGGACAGGGGGCGGTCAGCCCCAGCATTTT.

J is TRBJ2-2 and V is TRBV21-1; the table's D call of TRBD1 was not tested on the DNA. TRBV21-1 is shown as a pseudogene. The CDR3 spans 16 residues. CDR3 in DNA: TGTGCCAGCAGCAAAGGGCAGGGGGCGCGAACCGGGGAGCTGTTTTTT. Its protein product is CASSKGQGARTGELFF.

This rearrangement joins TRBV19 to TRBJ1-6; TRBD1 matches at 7 bases. The CDR3 runs 14 residues. After removal of 8 bases from V and 5 bases from J, the junction contained 6 bases not matched to a gene. CDR1 LNHDA and CDR2 SQIVND come from the germline V gene (reference sequence). CDR3 coding DNA: TGTGCCAGTGCCGACAGGGAACATAATTCACCCCTCCACTTT. Its protein is CASADREHNSPLHF.

J is TRBJ1-5 and V is TRBV6-2 or TRBV6-3; 9 nucleotides line up with TRBD1. The V gene's germline CDR1 is MNHEY and CDR2 SVGEGT. J lost 0 bases, V lost 4 bases, and 10 bases had no gene match. The CDR3 has 18 residues. Here the CDR3 reads CASSFDGTGTHSNQPQHF. DNA of the CDR3: TGTGCCAGCAGTTTCGATGGGACAGGGACACATAGCAATCAGCCCCAGCATTTT.

The rearrangement uses TRBV3-1 (or the pseudogene TRBV3-2) and TRBJ1-2, with TRBD1 as a possible D gene (6 bases). V dropped 0 bases and J dropped 3 bases, with 11 bases sitting between them. This CDR3 contains 15 residues. Germline assignment: CDR1 LGHDT and CDR2 YNNKEL (reference sequence). The CDR3 DNA is TGTGCCAGCAGCCAAGATGGCAGGGGTGACTATGGCTACACCTTC. Translation: CASSQDGRGDYGYTF.

The chain employs TRBV6-5 and TRBJ2-1; TRBD2 matches 7 bases. Germline lookup yields CDR1 MNHEY and CDR2 SVGAGI. Trimming cost V 5 bases and J 10 bases; bases outside gene matches: 11. CDR3 length: 14 amino acids. The CDR3 loop reads CASSLTLRGDEQFF. Here the CDR3 DNA reads TGTGCCAGCAGTCTTACCCTACGGGGGGACGAGCAGTTCTTC.